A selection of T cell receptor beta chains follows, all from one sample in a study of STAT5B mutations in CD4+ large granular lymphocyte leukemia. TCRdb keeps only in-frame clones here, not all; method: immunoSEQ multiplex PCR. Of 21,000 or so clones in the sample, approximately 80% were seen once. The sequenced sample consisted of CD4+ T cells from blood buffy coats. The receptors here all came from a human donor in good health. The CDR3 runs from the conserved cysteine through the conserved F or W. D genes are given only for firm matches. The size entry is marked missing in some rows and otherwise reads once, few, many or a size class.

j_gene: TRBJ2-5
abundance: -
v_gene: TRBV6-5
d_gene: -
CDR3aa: CASRPGDSQETQYF
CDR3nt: TGTGCCAGCAGACCCGGGGACTCTCAAGAGACCCAGTACTTC

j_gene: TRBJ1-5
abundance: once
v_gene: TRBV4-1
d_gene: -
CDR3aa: CASSPGGSWNQPQHF
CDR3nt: TGCGCCAGCAGCCCCGGGGGGTCGTGGAATCAGCCCCAGCATTTT

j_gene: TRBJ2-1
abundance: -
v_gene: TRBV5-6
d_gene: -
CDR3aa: CASSPYLKSSYNEQFF
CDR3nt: TGTGCCAGCAGCCCCTACCTCAAGAGCTCCTACAATGAGCAGTTCTTC

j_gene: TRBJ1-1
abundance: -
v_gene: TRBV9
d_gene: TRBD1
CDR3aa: CASSPGTGNTEAFF
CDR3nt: TGTGCCAGCAGCCCAGGGACAGGGAACACTGAAGCTTTCTTT

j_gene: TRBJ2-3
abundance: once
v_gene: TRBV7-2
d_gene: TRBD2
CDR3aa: CASSLALAGAGSDTQYF
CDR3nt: TGTGCCAGCAGCTTAGCTCTAGCGGGAGCAGGTAGCGATACGCAGTATTTT

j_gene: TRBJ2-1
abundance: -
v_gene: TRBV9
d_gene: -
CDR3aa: CASSVGEGTYNEQFF
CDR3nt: TGTGCCAGCAGCGTAGGAGAGGGGACCTACAATGAGCAGTTCTTC

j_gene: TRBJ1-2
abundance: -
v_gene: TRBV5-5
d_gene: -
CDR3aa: CASTRAGNNYGYTF
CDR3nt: TGTGCCAGCACCAGGGCCGGGAACAATTATGGCTACACCTTC

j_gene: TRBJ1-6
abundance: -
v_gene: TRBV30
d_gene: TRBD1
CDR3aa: CALTGTGPGSLHF
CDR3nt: TGTGCCTTGACGGGGACAGGGCCAGGGTCTCTCCACTTT

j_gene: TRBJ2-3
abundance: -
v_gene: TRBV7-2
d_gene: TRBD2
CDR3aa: CASSLSLAGGADTQYF
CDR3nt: TGTGCCAGCAGCTTATCGTTAGCGGGAGGCGCAGATACGCAGTATTTT

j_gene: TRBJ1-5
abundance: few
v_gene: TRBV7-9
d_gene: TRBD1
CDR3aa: CASSYSGTGTQPQHF
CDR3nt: TGTGCCAGCAGCTACTCCGGGACAGGGACGCAGCCCCAGCATTTT

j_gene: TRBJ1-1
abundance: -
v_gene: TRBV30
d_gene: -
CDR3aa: CAWSMGPNTEAFF
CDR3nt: TGTGCCTGGAGCATGGGCCCGAACACTGAAGCTTTCTTT

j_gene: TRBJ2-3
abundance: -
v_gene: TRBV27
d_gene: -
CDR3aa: CASSLSGGKSTDTQYF
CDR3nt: TGTGCCAGCAGTTTAAGCGGAGGGAAGTCAACAGATACGCAGTATTTT

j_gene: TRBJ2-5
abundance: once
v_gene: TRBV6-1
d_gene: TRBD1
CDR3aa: CASSVQGQGQETQYF
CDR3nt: TGTGCCAGCAGTGTCCAGGGACAGGGTCAGGAGACCCAGTACTTC

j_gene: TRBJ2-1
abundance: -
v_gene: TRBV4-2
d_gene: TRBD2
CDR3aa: CASNSGSSYNEQFF
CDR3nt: TGTGCCAGCAATAGCGGGAGCTCCTACAATGAGCAGTTCTTC

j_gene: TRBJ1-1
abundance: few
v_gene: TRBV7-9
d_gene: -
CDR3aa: CASSLGTRNTEAFF
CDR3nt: TGTGCCAGCAGCTTAGGGACAAGGAACACTGAAGCTTTCTTT

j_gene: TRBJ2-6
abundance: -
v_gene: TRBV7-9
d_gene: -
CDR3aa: CASSLALGTGANVLTF
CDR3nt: TGTGCCAGCAGCTTAGCGCTGGGGACTGGGGCCAACGTCCTGACTTTC

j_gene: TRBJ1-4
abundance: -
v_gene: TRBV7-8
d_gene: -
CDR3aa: CASSLDGATNEKLFF
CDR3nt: TGTGCCAGCAGCTTGGACGGAGCAACTAATGAAAAACTGTTTTTT

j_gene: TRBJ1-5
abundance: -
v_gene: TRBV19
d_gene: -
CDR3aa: CASSPPRGRYSNQPQHF
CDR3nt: TGTGCCAGTAGTCCTCCCAGGGGACGATATAGCAATCAGCCCCAGCATTTT

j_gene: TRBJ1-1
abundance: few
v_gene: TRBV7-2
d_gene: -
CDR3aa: CASSLEGMGLNNAFF
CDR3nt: TGTGCCAGCAGCCTAGAGGGGATGGGACTGAATAATGCTTTCTTT

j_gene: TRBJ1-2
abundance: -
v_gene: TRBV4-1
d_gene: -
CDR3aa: CASSQADPVSGYTF
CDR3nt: TGCGCCAGCAGCCAAGCTGACCCCGTATCTGGCTACACCTTC

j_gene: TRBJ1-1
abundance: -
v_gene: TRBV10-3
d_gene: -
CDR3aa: CAISESVMNTEAFF
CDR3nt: TGTGCCATCAGTGAGTCTGTCATGAACACTGAAGCTTTCTTT

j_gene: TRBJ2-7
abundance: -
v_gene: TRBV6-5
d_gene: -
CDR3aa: CASSYDFDSSYEQYF
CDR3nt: TGTGCCAGCAGTTACGATTTCGACAGCTCCTACGAGCAGTACTTC

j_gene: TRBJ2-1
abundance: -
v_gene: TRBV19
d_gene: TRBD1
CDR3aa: CASAPDRDSYNEQFF
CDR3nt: TGTGCTTCCGCACCAGACAGGGACTCCTACAATGAGCAGTTCTTC

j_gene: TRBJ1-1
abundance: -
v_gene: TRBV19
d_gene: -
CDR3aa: CASTTGGLRNTEAFF
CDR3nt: TGTGCCAGTACCACCGGAGGGTTAAGGAACACTGAAGCTTTCTTT

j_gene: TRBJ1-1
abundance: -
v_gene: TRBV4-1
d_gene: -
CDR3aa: CASMYGSGTEAFF
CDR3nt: TGCGCCAGCATGTACGGGTCGGGCACTGAAGCTTTCTTT

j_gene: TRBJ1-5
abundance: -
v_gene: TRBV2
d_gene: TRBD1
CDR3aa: CASSEMSWTGNQPQHF
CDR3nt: TGTGCCAGCAGTGAAATGTCCTGGACAGGGAATCAGCCCCAGCATTTT

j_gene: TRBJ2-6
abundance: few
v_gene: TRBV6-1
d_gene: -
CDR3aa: CASSVVSGANVLTF
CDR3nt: TGTGCCAGCAGTGTAGTCTCTGGGGCCAACGTCCTGACTTTC

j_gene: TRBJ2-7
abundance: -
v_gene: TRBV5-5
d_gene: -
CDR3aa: CASRSDRFYEQYF
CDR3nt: TGTGCCAGCAGATCTGACCGATTTTACGAGCAGTACTTC

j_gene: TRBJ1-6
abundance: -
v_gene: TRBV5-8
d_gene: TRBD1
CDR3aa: CASTLSGTGGLSPLHF
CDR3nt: TGTGCCAGCACACTCTCCGGGACAGGGGGCCTTTCACCCCTCCACTTT

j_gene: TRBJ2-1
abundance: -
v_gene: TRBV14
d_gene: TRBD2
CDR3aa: CASSPGLAVYNEQFF
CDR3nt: TGTGCCAGCAGCCCAGGACTAGCGGTATACAATGAGCAGTTCTTC

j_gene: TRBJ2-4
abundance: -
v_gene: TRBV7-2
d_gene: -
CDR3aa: CASSLAAAQDIQYF
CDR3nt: TGTGCCAGCAGCTTAGCCGCGGCACAGGACATTCAGTACTTC

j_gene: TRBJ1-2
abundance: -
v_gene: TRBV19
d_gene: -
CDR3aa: CASSIAALGSYYGYTF
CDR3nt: TGTGCCAGTAGTATAGCTGCCCTAGGGAGTTACTATGGCTACACCTTC

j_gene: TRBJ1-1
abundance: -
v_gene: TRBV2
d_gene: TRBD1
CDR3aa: CASRALQGAEAFF
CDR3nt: TGTGCCAGCAGGGCACTCCAGGGGGCTGAAGCTTTCTTT

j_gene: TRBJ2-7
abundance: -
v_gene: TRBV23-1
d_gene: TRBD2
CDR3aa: CASSQRTSGRVNEQYF
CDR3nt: TGCGCCAGCAGTCAACGGACTAGCGGGAGGGTCAACGAGCAGTACTTC

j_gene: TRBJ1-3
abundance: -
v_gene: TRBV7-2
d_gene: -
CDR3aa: CASSLVPGVFSGNTIYF
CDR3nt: TGTGCCAGCAGCTTAGTTCCAGGGGTTTTTTCTGGAAACACCATATATTTT

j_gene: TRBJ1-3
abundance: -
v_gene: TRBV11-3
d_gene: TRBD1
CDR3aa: CASSARQGSGNTIYF
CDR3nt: TGTGCCAGCAGCGCAAGACAGGGCTCTGGAAACACCATATATTTT

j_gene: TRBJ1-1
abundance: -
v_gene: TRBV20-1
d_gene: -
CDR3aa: CSADRTREAFF
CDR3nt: TGCAGTGCTGATAGGACACGTGAAGCTTTCTTT

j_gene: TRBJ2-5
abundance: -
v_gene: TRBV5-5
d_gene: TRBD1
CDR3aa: CASSLLRDRDAETQYF
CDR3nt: TGTGCCAGCAGCTTGCTTCGGGACAGAGACGCGGAGACCCAGTACTTC

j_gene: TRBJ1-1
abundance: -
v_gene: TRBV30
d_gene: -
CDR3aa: CASPKGGGTEAFF
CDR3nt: TGTGCCTCACCCAAGGGGGGGGGCACTGAAGCTTTCTTT

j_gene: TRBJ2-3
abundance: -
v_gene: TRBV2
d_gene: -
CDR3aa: CASIRRIRDTQYF
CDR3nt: TGTGCCAGCATCAGGAGGATAAGAGATACGCAGTATTTT

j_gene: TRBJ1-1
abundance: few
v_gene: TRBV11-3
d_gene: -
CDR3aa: CASSPSGTPNTEAFF
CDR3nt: TGTGCCAGCAGCCCGTCCGGGACACCGAACACTGAAGCTTTCTTT

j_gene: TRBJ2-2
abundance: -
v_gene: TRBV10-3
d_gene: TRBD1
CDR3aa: CAISGTGTGNTGELFF
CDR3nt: TGTGCCATCAGTGGCACCGGGACAGGGAACACCGGGGAGCTGTTTTTT

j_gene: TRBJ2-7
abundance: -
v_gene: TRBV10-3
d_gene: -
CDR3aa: CAIRSGVSGYEQYF
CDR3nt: TGTGCCATCAGATCAGGGGTGTCCGGCTACGAGCAGTACTTC

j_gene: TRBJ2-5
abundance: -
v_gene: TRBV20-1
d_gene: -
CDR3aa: CSGWVKETQYF
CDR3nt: TGCAGTGGATGGGTAAAGGAGACCCAGTACTTC